This TCR beta chain was documented in a study of monozygotic twins with inflammatory bowel disease. Study-wide results and caveats: Immunosuppressive treatments were not uniform, and this may have added variability to patient repertoires.

Note on this clonotype: Its antigen is unidentified.

Template switching introduced UMIs that contain a 6-nucleotide sample barcode. TCRdb re-called the 5' RACE reads; every CDR3 protein appears as one record, without DNA. This sample's table has fewer than 550,000 distinct CDR3 sequences. The CDR3 has 16 residues. Germline V gene sequence: CDR1 SGHRS, CDR2 YFSETQ. This sequence joins TRBV5-1 and TRBJ1-1. The source of this sequence is a human donor with ulcerative colitis or Crohn's disease, or a healthy co-twin of an affected twin (not recorded which). Sequenced: blood. CDR3 in amino acids: CASSLDLAGRGTEAFF.